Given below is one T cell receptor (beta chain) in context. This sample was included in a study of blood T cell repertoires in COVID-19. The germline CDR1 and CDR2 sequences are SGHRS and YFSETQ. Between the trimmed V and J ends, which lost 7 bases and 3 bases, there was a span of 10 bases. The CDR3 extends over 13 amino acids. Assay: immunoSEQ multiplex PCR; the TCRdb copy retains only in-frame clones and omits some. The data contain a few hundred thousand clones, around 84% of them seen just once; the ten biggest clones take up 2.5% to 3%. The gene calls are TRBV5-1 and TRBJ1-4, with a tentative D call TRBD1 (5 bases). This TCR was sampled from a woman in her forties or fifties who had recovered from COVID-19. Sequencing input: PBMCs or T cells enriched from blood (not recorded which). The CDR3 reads CASRDRANEKLFF. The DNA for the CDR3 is TGCGCCAGCCGAGACAGAGCTAATGAAAAACTGTTTTTT.